The 5 T cell receptor beta chains reported below all come from one sample, sequenced in a study of cytomegalovirus exposure and HLA in healthy donors. Assay used: immunoSEQ multiplex PCR; TCRdb lists only in-frame clones, some missing. Of hundreds of thousands of clones detected, 87% appear once; the ten largest clones hold 1.5% to 2.5%. The source material was PBMCs. The receptors originated from a woman between 18 and 29 years old in good health and CMV-seropositive.

This clone was seen only once. The gene calls are TRBV11-2 and TRBJ2-5; 9 bases are a match to TRBD1. V gave up 1 base and J gave up 0 bases; unmatched junction bases: 0. This CDR3 comprises 15 residues. CDR1 is SGHAT and CDR2 is FQNNGV in the germline V gene. The CDR3 region is CASSLGDRDQETQYF. In DNA, the CDR3 is TGTGCCAGCAGCTTAGGGGACAGGGACCAAGAGACCCAGTACTTC.

The J gene is TRBJ2-7, the V gene TRBV27; 13 positions match TRBD2. Trimming cost V 2 bases and J 6 bases; bases outside gene matches: 7. The CDR3 spans 16 residues. Germline CDR1 MNHEY, CDR2 SMNVEV (reference sequence). The CDR3 nucleotides read TGTGCCAGCAGTTTAATGGGACTAGCGGGACCTATCGAGCAGTACTTC. It specifies CASSLMGLAGPIEQYF.

The chain employs TRBV5-4 and TRBJ2-7; the D gene is possibly TRBD1 (5 bases). Trimming removed 4 bases from V and 4 bases from J, with 15 bases in between. The germline gives CDR1 SGHNT, CDR2 YYREEE (reference sequence). The CDR3 is made up of 14 amino acids. DNA of the CDR3: TGTGCCAGCAGCCCCGCGGACAAACGATACGAGCAGTACTTC. Amino acids: CASSPADKRYEQYF.

This sequence joins TRBV7-8 and TRBJ1-5; no reliable D call. This CDR3 is built from 16 residues. Germline V gene lookup returns CDR1 SGHVS and CDR2 FQNEAQ. Between the trimmed V and J ends, which lost 4 bases and 4 bases, there was a span of 17 bases. DNA for the CDR3: TGTGCCAGCAGCTGGGGTGTGGGGAGTAATAATCAGCCCCAGCATTTT. Residues: CASSWGVGSNNQPQHF.

V is TRBV6-5 and J is TRBJ2-7, with TRBD2 as a possible D gene (6 bases). The CDR3 totals 16 residues. Per the germline V gene, CDR1 is MNHEY and CDR2 is SVGAGI. The ends were cut back, 2 bases at V and 2 bases at J, with 16 bases in the middle. The CDR3 here is CASSYAVSGATYEQYF. In DNA form, the CDR3 reads TGTGCCAGCAGTTACGCAGTCTCGGGAGCTACCTACGAGCAGTACTTC.